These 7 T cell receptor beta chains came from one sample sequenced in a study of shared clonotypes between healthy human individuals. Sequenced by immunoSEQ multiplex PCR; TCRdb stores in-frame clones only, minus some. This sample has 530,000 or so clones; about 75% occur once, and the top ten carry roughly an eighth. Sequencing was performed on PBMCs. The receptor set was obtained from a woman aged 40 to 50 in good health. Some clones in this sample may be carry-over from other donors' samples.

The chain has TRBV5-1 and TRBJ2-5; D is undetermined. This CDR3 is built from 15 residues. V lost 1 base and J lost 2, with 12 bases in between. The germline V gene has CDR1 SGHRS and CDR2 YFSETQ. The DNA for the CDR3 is TGCGCCAGCAGCTTGCTAAGGGCAGCACAAGAGACCCAGTACTTC. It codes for CASSLLRAAQETQYF.

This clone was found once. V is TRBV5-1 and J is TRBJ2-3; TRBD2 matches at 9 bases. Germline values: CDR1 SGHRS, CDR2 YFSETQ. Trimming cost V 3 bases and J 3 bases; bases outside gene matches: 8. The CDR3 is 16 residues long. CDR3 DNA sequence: TGCGCCAGCAGCTCAGCGGCGGGAGGGCCAACAGATACGCAGTATTTT. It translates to CASSSAAGGPTDTQYF.

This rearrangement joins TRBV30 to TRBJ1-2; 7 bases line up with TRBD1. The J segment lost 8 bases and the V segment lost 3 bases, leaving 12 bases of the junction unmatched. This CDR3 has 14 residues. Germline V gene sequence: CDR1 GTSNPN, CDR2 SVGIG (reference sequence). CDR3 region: CAWSRDRDSWGYTF. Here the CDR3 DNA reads TGTGCCTGGAGCCGAGACCGGGACAGCTGGGGCTACACCTTC.

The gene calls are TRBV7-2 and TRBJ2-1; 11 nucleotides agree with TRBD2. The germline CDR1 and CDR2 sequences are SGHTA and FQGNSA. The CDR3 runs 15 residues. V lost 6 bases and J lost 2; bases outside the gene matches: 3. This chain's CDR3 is CASSILAGAYNEQFF. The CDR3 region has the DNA TGTGCCAGCAGTATACTAGCGGGGGCCTACAATGAGCAGTTCTTC.

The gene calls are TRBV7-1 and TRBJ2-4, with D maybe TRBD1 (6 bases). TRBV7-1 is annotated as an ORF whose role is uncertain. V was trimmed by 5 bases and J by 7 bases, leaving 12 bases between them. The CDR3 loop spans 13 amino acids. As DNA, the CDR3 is TGTGCCAGCAGCAACGACAGGTCCAACATTCAGTACTTC. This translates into CASSNDRSNIQYF.

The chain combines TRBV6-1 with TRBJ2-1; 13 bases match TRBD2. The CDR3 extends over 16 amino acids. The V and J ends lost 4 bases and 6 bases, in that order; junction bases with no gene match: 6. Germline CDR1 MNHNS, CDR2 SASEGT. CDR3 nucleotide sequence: TGTGCCAGCAGTGGAACTAGCGGGAGGGGTCGCAATGAGCAGTTCTTC. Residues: CASSGTSGRGRNEQFF.

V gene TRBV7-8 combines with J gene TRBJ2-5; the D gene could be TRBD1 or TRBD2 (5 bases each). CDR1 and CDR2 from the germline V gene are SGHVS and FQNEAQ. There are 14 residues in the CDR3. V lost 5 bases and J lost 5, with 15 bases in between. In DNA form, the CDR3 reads TGTGCCAGCAGCCCGGGGCAGCTTAAGGAGACCCAGTACTTC. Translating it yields CASSPGQLKETQYF. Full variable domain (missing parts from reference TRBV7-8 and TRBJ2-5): GAGVSQSPRYKVAKRGQDVALRCDPISGHVSLFWYQQALGQGPEFLTYFQNEAQLDKSGLPSDRFFAERPEGSVSTLKIQRTQQEDSAVYLCASSPGQLKETQYFGPGTRLLVL.